Listed here are 22 T cell receptor beta chains from one sample, sequenced in a study of low-dose radiotherapy and immunotherapy resistance in tumors. TRAV- and TRBV-specific primers were used for first-strand cDNA, which covered alpha and beta chains. Using a constant-region primer together with a V-primer adapter, TCRs were subjected to 20 PCR cycles of amplification. One entry per CDR3 protein results from TCRdb running MiXCR on the reads. The sample has around 90,000 distinct CDR3 sequences; approximately 20% are singletons. The time point is: before trial treatment. The starting material was PBMCs, obtained before treatment. The receptors come from a male donor with prostate cancer.

This clonotype was seen ten or more times. The chain links TRBV7-6 to TRBJ1-1, with a possible D match to TRBD1 (5 bases). CDR1 and CDR2 from the germline V gene are SGHVS and FNYEAQ. The V and J ends lost 5 bases and 4 bases respectively, with 17 bases between them. The CDR3 is 15 amino acids. The CDR3 loop is CASSPGVGTGTEAFF. CDR3 nucleotides: TGTGCCAGCAGCCCGGGGGTGGGCACTGGCACTGAAGCTTTCTTT.

This clonotype appeared many times. This chain connects TRBV11-2 to TRBJ2-3; D possibly corresponds to TRBD2 (5 bases). The CDR3 is 15 amino acids. Trimming pared 1 base from V and 2 bases from J, leaving 10 bases between. Germline V gene sequence: CDR1 SGHAT, CDR2 FQNNGV. CDR3 loop: CASSLVGGFTDTQYF. The CDR3, as DNA: TGTGCCAGCAGCTTAGTCGGCGGGTTCACAGATACGCAGTATTTT.

Note on this clonotype: This likely reflects a read error, since a far larger clone is one base away. The missing conserved phenylalanine or tryptophan at the end of this CDR3 makes a read error likely. This chain connects TRBV6-2 or TRBV6-3 to TRBJ2-5; D is unresolved. CDR3 size: 17 residues. The germline CDR1 and CDR2 sequences are MNHEY and SVGEGT. V was trimmed by 6 bases and J by 1 base, leaving 21 bases between them. CDR3 in DNA: TGTGCCAGCAGCCTACCAATCCTACGGACGGCCCAAGAGACCCAGTACTAC. Residues: CASSLPILRTAQETQYY.

This clonotype was detected many times. This rearrangement joins TRBV6-6 to TRBJ2-7; a weak D match, TRBD1 (5 bases). Germline V lookup: CDR1 MNHNY, CDR2 SVGAGI (reference sequence). Trimming pared 8 bases from V and 0 bases from J, leaving 8 bases between. The CDR3 spans 12 residues. The DNA of the CDR3 is TGTGCCAGCCAGGGTATCTCCTACGAGCAGTACTTC. Translating it yields CASQGISYEQYF.

Many counts were recorded for this clonotype. V gene TRBV7-6 combines with J gene TRBJ2-7, with D hard to call. The germline CDR1 and CDR2 sequences are SGHVS and FNYEAQ. The CDR3 consists of 15 residues. V lost 2 bases and J 5 bases, leaving 16 bases between the germline ends. The CDR3 is CASSLLSSGFDEQYF. The DNA of the CDR3 is TGTGCCAGCAGCTTATTGTCATCTGGTTTCGACGAGCAGTACTTC.

This clonotype has ten or more counts. This chain links TRBV5-1 with TRBJ2-7; no firm D call. The germline V and J ends were trimmed by 4 bases and 2 bases, with 13 bases remaining between them. The length of the CDR3 is 14 residues. Germline CDR1 and CDR2: SGHRS and YFSETQ. CDR3: CASSPASPTYEQYF. CDR3 nucleotide sequence: TGCGCCAGCAGCCCGGCGTCGCCGACCTACGAGCAGTACTTC.

Ten or more counts support this clonotype. The chain has TRBV5-1 and TRBJ2-5, with TRBD1 as a possible D gene (5 bases). Germline values: CDR1 SGHRS, CDR2 YFSETQ. The CDR3 sequence is 12 residues long. The V end was cut by 5 bases, the J end by 1 base, with 6 bases between. CDR3 residues: CASRQGQETQYF. CDR3 nucleotides: TGCGCCAGCAGGCAGGGCCAAGAGACCCAGTACTTC. The complete variable domain, with remaining parts taken from reference TRBV5-1 and TRBJ2-5, reads KAGVTQTPRYLIKTRGQQVTLSCSPISGHRSVSWYQQTPGQGLQFLFEYFSETQRNKGNFPGRFSGRQFSNSRSEMNVSTLELGDSALYLCASRQGQETQYFGPGTRLLVL.

This clonotype was recorded at least ten times. The chain employs TRBV20-1 and TRBJ1-2; 7 bases are shared with TRBD1. CDR3 size: 15 residues. J gave up 8 bases and V 2 bases, and 14 bases lay outside the gene matches. Germline lookup yields CDR1 DFQATT and CDR2 SNEGSKA (reference sequence). In DNA, the CDR3 is TGCAGTGCTAGACCAACAACCCGGGTAGGGGGCGGCTACACCTTC. Amino acids: CSARPTTRVGGGYTF.

The table lists this clonotype with many counts. Here the CDR3 reads CASSLDAGRGNEQFF. For the CDR3, the DNA is TGTGCCAGCAGCTTGGATGCAGGGCGTGGCAATGAGCAGTTCTTC. The chain employs TRBV5-4 and TRBJ2-1; D perhaps matches TRBD1 (5 bases). V lost 0 bases, J lost 6 bases, and 13 bases lay in between. The CDR3 has 15 residues. Per the germline V gene, CDR1 is SGHNT and CDR2 is YYREEE (reference sequence).

This clonotype showed up just a few times. V gene TRBV19 combines with J gene TRBJ2-7, with D possibly being TRBD2 (5 bases). Germline V CDR1 and CDR2: LNHDA, SQIVND (reference sequence). V was shortened by 3 bases and J by 5 bases, with 8 bases between the two germline ends. The CDR3 runs 12 residues. The CDR3, as DNA: TGTGCCAGTAGTATGTCGGGAAACGAGCAGTACTTC. Translated: CASSMSGNEQYF.

This clonotype was counted a few times. This chain connects TRBV9 to TRBJ1-4; TRBD1 might be the D (5 bases). V was cut by 3 bases and J by 8 bases, with 17 bases left in between. The CDR3 consists of 15 residues. CDR1 and CDR2 from the germline V gene are SGDLS and YYNGEE. The CDR3 sequence is CASSGGLGVTEKLFF. In DNA form, the CDR3 reads TGTGCCAGCAGCGGGGGACTGGGGGTGACCGAAAAACTGTTTTTT.

This clonotype was counted ten times or more. This sequence joins TRBV11-2 and TRBJ2-1; TRBD2 aligns across 11 bases. Germline V gene lookup returns CDR1 SGHAT and CDR2 FQNNGV. With 3 bases clipped from V and 11 bases from J, the junction kept 3 bases outside the gene matches. This CDR3 is 13 amino acids long. CDR3 sequence reads: CASSFIAGGQQFF. The CDR3 DNA reads TGTGCCAGCAGCTTCATAGCGGGGGGGCAGCAGTTCTTC.

This clonotype was observed at least ten times. This chain joins TRBV7-8 and TRBJ1-6; the D gene is possibly TRBD1 (5 bases). The length of the CDR3 is 19 residues. The germline CDR1 and CDR2 sequences are SGHVS and FQNEAQ. Trimming removed 5 bases from V and 10 bases from J, with 30 bases in between. As DNA, the CDR3 is TGTGCCAGCAGCCTGATGGGTCAGGGTGTCGGGCAGGGAGGGTCACCCCTCCACTTT. Amino acids: CASSLMGQGVGQGGSPLHF.

Of note for this clonotype: A much larger clone is a single base away; this may be a read error. The rearrangement uses TRBV7-9 and TRBJ2-7; 8 bases match TRBD2. Germline V gene data show CDR1 as SEHNR and CDR2 as FQNEAQ (reference sequence). Trimming removed 7 bases from V and 7 bases from J; junction bases left unmatched: 18. The CDR3 covers 16 residues. DNA of the CDR3: TGTGCCAGCACGGCTAGCGGGCCTGATTCCTACAATGAGCAGTACTTC. Its protein is CASTASGPDSYNEQYF.

In its sample, this clonotype was seen many times. The gene calls are TRBV28 and TRBJ1-5; 7 nucleotides align to TRBD1. CDR1 MDHEN and CDR2 SYDVKM come from the germline V gene. The V segment lost 5 bases and the J segment 4 bases; nucleotides outside the gene matches: 5. CDR3 length: 14 residues. CDR3 sequence: CASSTGQDNQPQHF. CDR3 nucleotides: TGTGCCAGCAGTACCGGACAGGATAATCAGCCCCAGCATTTT.

With respect to this clonotype: The CDR3 ends on some other residue instead of the conserved phenylalanine or tryptophan, so this is likely a read error. The chain links TRBV5-6 to TRBJ2-3; D is possibly TRBD2 (6 bases). Trimming pared 4 bases from V and 6 bases from J, leaving 15 bases between. Germline CDR1 SGHDT, CDR2 YYEEEE. The length of the CDR3 is 14 residues. CDR3 in DNA: TGTGCCAGCAGCCGATTAGCGGTGCCTGATACGCAGTATTAT. Translated, it gives CASSRLAVPDTQYY.

This clonotype has at least ten counts. The genes are TRBV6-5 and TRBJ2-5; D is ambiguous. Trimming took off 2 bases at V and 2 bases at J, with 6 bases between the two ends. The CDR3 loop spans 13 amino acids. Germline CDR1 reads MNHEY; CDR2 reads SVGAGI. CDR3 DNA: TGTGCCAGCAGTTACGGCTTGCAAGAGACCCAGTACTTC. Its translation: CASSYGLQETQYF.

This clonotype was counted at least ten times. The rearrangement joins TRBV12-3 or TRBV12-4 to TRBJ2-2, with D unresolved. The CDR3 totals 16 residues. Trimming cost V 3 bases and J 2 bases, with 13 bases left between them. The DNA for the CDR3 is TGTGCCAGCAGTTTTATTGCAGGTCGTAACACCGGGGAGCTGTTTTTT. Encoded protein: CASSFIAGRNTGELFF.

The table lists this clonotype with many counts. The chain has TRBV7-9 and TRBJ2-1; D may correspond to TRBD1 or TRBD2 (5 bases each). The length of the CDR3 is 15 residues. The ends were cut back, 3 bases at V and 2 bases at J, with 11 bases in the middle. Germline V gives CDR1 SEHNR, CDR2 FQNEAQ (reference sequence). The CDR3: CASSFAGTPYNEQFF. The CDR3, as DNA: TGTGCCAGCAGCTTTGCAGGGACGCCCTACAATGAGCAGTTCTTC.

The V gene is TRBV6-1, the J gene TRBJ2-7; 10 bases agree with TRBD2. The CDR3 has 15 amino acids. CDR1 is MNHNS, CDR2 SASEGT, per germline. The V and J ends lost 5 bases and 2 bases, in that order; junction bases with no gene match: 6. CDR3 loop: CASSQTSGATYEQYF. The CDR3 coding sequence is TGTGCCAGCAGTCAAACTAGCGGGGCCACCTACGAGCAGTACTTC.

This clonotype was recorded at least ten times. The chain recombines TRBV11-2 with TRBJ2-5; D might be TRBD1 or TRBD2, each matching 5 bases. The CDR3 totals 16 residues. The V gene's germline CDR1 is SGHAT and CDR2 FQNNGV. Trimming stripped 2 bases from V and 6 bases from J, with 19 bases between. The CDR3 sequence: CASSLSPGAGVQTQYF. The CDR3 DNA follows: TGTGCCAGCAGCTTAAGCCCCGGGGCCGGGGTACAGACCCAGTACTTC.

This clonotype has at least ten counts. The rearrangement uses TRBV5-6 and TRBJ2-3; TRBD1 aligns across 11 bases. CDR3 length equals 17 residues. Trimming took 4 bases from V and 0 from J; bases not matched to a gene: 7. CDR1 and CDR2 from the germline V gene are SGHDT and YYEEEE. The CDR3 is CASSGRTGGFSTDTQYF. CDR3 DNA: TGTGCCAGCAGCGGAAGGACAGGGGGCTTTAGCACAGATACGCAGTATTTT.